Sequencing of this TCR beta chain was carried out in a study of regulatory dendritic cells for organ transplantation. The germline V gene has CDR1 SGHDN and CDR2 FVKESK. The CDR3 runs to 15 residues. V trimming: 0 bases; J trimming: 4 bases; junction bases outside the gene matches: 5. This clone was counted between two and nine times. Its antigen remains unidentified. Repertoires were generated with immunoSEQ multiplex PCR, while TCRdb's copy carries only in-frame clones and drops some. The repertoire holds about 12,000 clones, with about three fifths as singletons. Points from the study as a whole: Memory T cells were less diverse than naive, with memory CD8+ most oligoclonal.

Sorted subsets were CFSE-labeled and cultured four to six days with allogeneic dendritic cells. This receptor was obtained from a human donor in good health. The sequenced material came from naive CD8+ T cells from blood cultured with dendritic cells. Subset here: CD45RA+ naive T cells. V gene TRBV14 combines with J gene TRBJ1-2; TRBD1 matches 7 bases. The chain's CDR3 is CASSQDLTGAYGYTF. Written as DNA, the CDR3 is TGTGCCAGCAGCCAAGACCTCACAGGGGCCTATGGCTACACCTTC.